Each of the 10 T cell receptor beta chains below was sequenced from the same sample in a study of identical twins. TCRdb re-called the 5' RACE reads through MiXCR, storing one row per CDR3 protein. The sample holds a few hundred thousand distinct CDR3 sequences, roughly 15% seen once. The same specimen was also included in a second study, on yellow fever vaccine responses in identical twins.

The sample was CD4+ T cells sorted from blood. Source of these receptors: a woman between 18 and 29 years old in good health.

In its sample, this clonotype was seen a few times. The chain couples TRBV3-1 to TRBJ1-2; 9 nucleotides agree with TRBD1. The CDR3 spans 13 residues. The germline V gene has CDR1 LGHDT and CDR2 YNNKEL (reference sequence). V shed 3 bases and J 8 bases; nucleotides not matched to a gene: 4. This chain's CDR3 is CASSHRDRDGYTF. The DNA for the CDR3 is TGTGCCAGCAGCCACCGGGACAGGGACGGCTACACCTTC.

This clonotype was observed a handful of times. The rearrangement joins TRBV20-1 to TRBJ1-1; possible D gene TRBD1, 5 bases. Trimming stripped 1 base from V and 1 base from J, with 10 bases between. CDR1 is DFQATT and CDR2 is SNEGSKA in the germline V gene (reference sequence). The CDR3 length is 14 residues. In DNA, the CDR3 is TGCAGTGCTAGAGGGGGCGTAAGGAACACTGAAGCTTTCTTT. Translation: CSARGGVRNTEAFF.

This clonotype was recorded only once. The rearrangement uses TRBV6-2 or TRBV6-3 and TRBJ2-4; D perhaps matches TRBD1 (7 bases). The CDR3 extends over 14 amino acids. V was trimmed by 6 bases and J by 8 bases, leaving 17 bases between them. Germline CDR1 reads MNHEY; CDR2 reads SVGEGT. CDR3 region: CASRPTGEEDIQYF. DNA of the CDR3: TGTGCCAGCAGACCCACAGGGGAGGAAGACATTCAGTACTTC.

The rearrangement uses TRBV2 and TRBJ2-7, with unresolved D. In germline, CDR1 is SNHLY, CDR2 FYNNEI. The CDR3 has 12 residues. Between the trimmed V and J ends, which lost 7 bases and 1 base, there was a span of 8 bases. This chain's CDR3 is CASTDMSYEQYF. The DNA for the CDR3 is TGTGCCAGCACCGACATGTCCTACGAGCAGTACTTC.

The CDR3 coding sequence is TGTGCCAGCAGAAAAACTAGTCACCCCGGGGAGCTGTTTTTT. It codes for CASRKTSHPGELFF. The gene calls are TRBV12-3 or TRBV12-4 and TRBJ2-2, with a tentative D call TRBD2 (5 bases). The V end lost 6 bases, the J end lost 6 bases, and 14 bases lay between the germline ends. The CDR3 extends over 14 amino acids.

The V and J genes are TRBV5-1 and TRBJ2-3; D may be TRBD1 (7 bases). Trimming left V 0 bases short and J 3 bases short, with 14 bases between. Germline V lookup: CDR1 SGHRS, CDR2 YFSETQ. CDR3 length: 16 residues. In DNA, the CDR3 is TGCGCCAGCAGCTTGGATCCCAGGGGGGAGACAGATACGCAGTATTTT. This encodes CASSLDPRGETDTQYF.

This rearrangement joins TRBV20-1 to TRBJ2-7; perhaps TRBD1 as D (5 bases). Germline-derived CDR1 and CDR2 are DFQATT and SNEGSKA (reference sequence). The CDR3 runs 11 residues. The CDR3 loop reads CSASAGNERYV. The CDR3 coding sequence is TGCAGTGCTAGTGCAGGGAACGAGCGGTACGTC.

This clonotype was detected ten times or more. The V gene is TRBV12-3 or TRBV12-4, the J gene TRBJ2-2; TRBD2 matches 9 bases. V gave up 3 bases and J gave up 7 bases; unmatched junction bases: 6. This CDR3 is built from 15 residues. CDR3: CASSFLAGRHGELFF. Here the CDR3 DNA reads TGTGCCAGCAGTTTTCTAGCGGGAAGACACGGGGAGCTGTTTTTT.

The CDR3 here is CASSLSTGHGVKNIQYF. The CDR3 DNA reads as TGTGCCAGCAGCCTATCGACAGGACATGGTGTCAAAAACATTCAGTACTTC. V usage is TRBV5-5 and J usage is TRBJ2-4; D may be TRBD1 (6 bases). This CDR3 contains 17 residues. Deletions cut 4 bases from V and 3 bases from J, with 20 bases between. CDR1 is SGHKS, CDR2 YYEKEE, per germline (reference sequence).

The rearrangement joins TRBV10-3 to TRBJ1-1; possible D gene TRBD1, 5 bases. V was pared by 4 bases and J by 1 base, with 7 bases between. The CDR3 has 13 residues. In germline, CDR1 is ENHRY, CDR2 SYGVKD. CDR3 sequence: CAISGDGNTEAFF. CDR3 nucleotide sequence: TGTGCCATCAGTGGGGACGGGAACACTGAAGCTTTCTTT.